This T cell receptor beta chain appears in the sequencing data of a study of vaccination effects on CD4 cells after COVID-19 (dated by TCRdb to 2022 to 2024). Regarding the study in general: Across the study, the median time from the second dose to post-vaccine sampling was 72 days (range 14 to 241). In the study, cultures from other donors were sequenced using the Oncomine TCR Beta short-read assay on an Illumina iSeq 100. The full study included 10 COVID-19 convalescent patients and several SARS-CoV-2-naive healthy vaccine recipients. SARS-CoV-2 spike-specific CD4+ TCR repertoires from before and after mRNA vaccination were compared in COVID-19 convalescent patients and in infection-naive vaccine recipients. The full study reports these points: Both infection-induced and vaccine-induced clones contracted markedly at late post-vaccination timepoints, which is consistent with waning T cell responses. The study was limited by a small number of convalescent patients, and early post-infection timepoints were lacking. In healthy vaccine recipients, vaccine-induced clones were almost all SARS-CoV-2 mono-reactive, with only 1 of 255 being cross-reactive with common cold coronaviruses.

In the ViraFEST assay, PBMC were stimulated with viral peptide pools, and antigen-specific CD4+ T cell clonotypes were then identified by expansion using TCR sequencing. After approximately 11 days of culture, CD4+ T cells were isolated with the EasySep CD4+ T cell isolation kit. Each participant received two doses of an mRNA SARS-CoV-2 vaccine, either BNT162b2 or mRNA-1273. Negative nucleocapsid antibody results before and after vaccination confirmed that the healthy vaccine recipients had no prior SARS-CoV-2 infection. Approximately 2 million PBMC per well were cultured in IMDM with around 5% human AB serum, roughly 10 IU/ml IL-2 and gentamicin, plus 10 ug/ml peptides. Half of the culture medium was replaced with fresh IL-2-containing medium on days 3 and 7. Unless noted otherwise, every peptide stimulation condition was grown in triplicate wells. Using Ficoll-Paque Plus gradient centrifugation, PBMC were separated from whole blood and then either used fresh or cryopreserved at -140C. The overlapping peptide pools covered the spike proteins of SARS-CoV-2 as well as those of the common cold coronaviruses HCoV-NL63, HCoV-OC43 and HCoV-229E. The QIAamp micro DNA kit was used to extract genomic DNA from the cultured CD4+ T cells.

About this clone itself: Its antigen specificity is not known. Qualities for individual bases were not recorded, and no much larger clone is one base off.

The library was prepared using the immunoSEQ multiplex PCR assay. TCR beta CDR3 sequencing was performed on DNA from the cultured, isolated CD4+ T cells. In the original analysis: Non-productive TCR sequences were removed and reads were trimmed to the CDR3 region, keeping CDR3s of at least 7 amino acids. The MANAFEST web app was used to identify antigen-specific clonotypes by comparing expansion in peptide wells with expansion in reference cultures. To count as positive, a clone had to show expansion at FDR<0.05 compared with the reference and with all other wells, an odds ratio above 5, and a frequency above 0.1% in two replicate wells. A clonotype was defined as cross-reactive if the clonotype was significantly expanded both in SARS-CoV-2 spike wells and in at least one common cold coronavirus spike condition. Levenshtein distance calculated with the stringdist R package was used to assess CDR3 similarity, and unrooted trees were constructed with ape in R 3.6.1. Imported from immuneACCESS, the table was reduced by TCRdb to in-frame sequences with V and J called. These copies leave out some clones; in studies compared against another copy, an unresolved V gene accounts for under half, and the cause of the remainder is not known. The DNA was the basis for D and trimming; V, J and clone size are from that table. The sample table records around 22,000 clones; approximately 76% of these occur just once. The ten largest clones add up to about 9.3% of the sample.

The sequenced sample was CD4+ T cells from PBMCs cultured with HCoV-229E spike peptides, obtained after COVID-19 vaccination. Per the publication, the cell subset or site label means: HCoV-229E spike overlapping peptide pool stimulation. The sequence was obtained from a human donor who received a COVID-19 vaccine.

In nucleotides, the sequence is TGTGCCAGCTCACCCCAGGGGAGGGGAGAATATGAGCAGTTCTTC. This translates into CASSPQGRGEYEQFF. The V gene is TRBV18 and the J gene is TRBJ2-1; the D gene is perhaps TRBD2, from 7 matching bases. V loses 3 bases of germline sequence and J loses 8 bases, and the interval between the two ends is 17 bases. The CDR3 sequence holds 15 residues, the cysteine and phenylalanine included. Kept here is only the CDR3 DNA, which spans 45 bases and is read in frame from base 1. For CDR1 and CDR2, the germline V gene lists KGHSH and LQKENI.